This TCR beta chain was captured in a study of cytomegalovirus exposure and HLA in healthy donors. 60 Vbeta and 13 Jbeta primers were used in PCR. Per the study methods: A follow-up analysis tallied 60 million to 85 million unique TCR beta chains, roughly 11 million shared. Using immunoSEQ multiplex PCR, the repertoire was profiled, and TCRdb retains in-frame clones only, with some absent. V, J and clone size were drawn from that table, and D and trimming were deduced from the DNA. The data hold 100,000 to 150,000 clones, with 65% to 90% observed a single time. Losses at the gene ends were 5 bases for V and 0 bases for J; bases not matched to a gene: 0. CDR1 is MNHEY, CDR2 SVGAGI, per germline. This CDR3 contains 14 residues. This clone was counted only a few times. Antigen: not known. Study conclusions and caveats: In vitro data verified a few CMV-associated chains as specific for CMV antigens.

This sequence was found in a woman between 40 and 50 years old in good health and CMV-seronegative. Sequencing was performed on PBMCs. V usage is TRBV6-5 and J usage is TRBJ2-3; 9 bases are shared with TRBD1. The CDR3 sequence is CASSGQGSTDTQYF. The CDR3 nucleotides are TGTGCCAGCAGTGGACAGGGGAGCACAGATACGCAGTATTTT.